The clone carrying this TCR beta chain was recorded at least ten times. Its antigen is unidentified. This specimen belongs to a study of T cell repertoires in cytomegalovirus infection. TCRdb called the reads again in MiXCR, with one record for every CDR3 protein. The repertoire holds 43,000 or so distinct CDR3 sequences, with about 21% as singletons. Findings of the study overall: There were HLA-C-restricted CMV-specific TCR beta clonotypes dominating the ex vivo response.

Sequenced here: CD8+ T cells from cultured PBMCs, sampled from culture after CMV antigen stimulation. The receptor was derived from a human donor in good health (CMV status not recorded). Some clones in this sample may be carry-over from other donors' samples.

CDR3 sequence reads: CASSDPTTPGGAETQYF. The CDR3 region has the DNA TGTGCCAGCAGTGATCCGACGACCCCGGGAGGGGCGGAGACCCAGTACTTC. The rearrangement links TRBV28 to TRBJ2-5, with 8 bases lining up with TRBD2. The CDR3 spans 17 residues. V was clipped by 5 bases and J by 5 bases; unmatched bases: 16. CDR1 is MDHEN, CDR2 SYDVKM, per germline.